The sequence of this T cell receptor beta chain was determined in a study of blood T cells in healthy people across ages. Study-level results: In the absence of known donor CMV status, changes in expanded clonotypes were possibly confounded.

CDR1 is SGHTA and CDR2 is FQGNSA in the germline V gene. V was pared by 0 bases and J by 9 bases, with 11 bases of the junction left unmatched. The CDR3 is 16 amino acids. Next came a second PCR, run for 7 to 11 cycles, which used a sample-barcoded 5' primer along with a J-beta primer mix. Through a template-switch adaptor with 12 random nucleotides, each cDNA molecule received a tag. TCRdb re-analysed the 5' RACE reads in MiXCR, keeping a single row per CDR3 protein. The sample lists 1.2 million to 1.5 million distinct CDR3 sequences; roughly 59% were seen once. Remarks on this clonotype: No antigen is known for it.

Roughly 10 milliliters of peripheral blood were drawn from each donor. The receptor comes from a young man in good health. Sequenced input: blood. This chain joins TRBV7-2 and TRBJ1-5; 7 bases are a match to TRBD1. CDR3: CASSLAGRGTLAPQHF. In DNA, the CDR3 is TGTGCCAGCAGCTTAGCTGGCAGGGGGACCCTTGCGCCCCAGCATTTT. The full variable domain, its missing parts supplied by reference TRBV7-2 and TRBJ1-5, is GAGVSQSPSNKVTEKGKDVELRCDPISGHTALYWYRQSLGQGLEFLIYFQGNSAPDKSGLPSDRFSAERTGGSVSTLTIQRTQQEDSAVYLCASSLAGRGTLAPQHFGDGTRLSIL.